The sequence of this T cell receptor beta chain was determined in a study of blood T cells in healthy people across ages (dated by TCRdb to about 2015). Study-level background: In model experiments, roughly one uniquely barcoded TCR beta cDNA molecule per two T cells was captured by template switching. To track age-related changes in TCR beta repertoire diversity, the study relied on deep sequencing normalized with unique cDNA molecular identifiers. The donors were divided into four age groups: young (average approximately 17 years), middle-aged (around 41), aged (around 59) and long-lived (about 84). To avoid experimental bias, donors of different ages were randomly spread across the sequencing lanes. Using the same blood draw, the study looked at two additional independent replicas of 1 million unique cDNA reads for two donors, one aged 18 to 29 and the other aged 80 or older.

Systemically healthy Caucasian individuals from Russia, 39 in total and aged roughly 6 to 95 years, were included as donors. Each donor gave approximately 9.3 milliliters of peripheral blood, collected into EDTA-treated Vacutainer tubes. Ficoll-Paque density-gradient centrifugation was used to isolate PBMCs, with at least 6 million per sample. Trizol reagent was used to extract total RNA from PBMCs, with at least 5.5 micrograms per sample. For every donor, an aliquot of PBMCs went through flow cytometry to measure the percentages of naive CD45RAhigh/CD27high T cells. Points on this clonotype: Its antigen remains undetermined. Base qualities are not provided; no much larger clone lies one nucleotide away.

Receptor libraries were prepared by 5' RACE. Sequencing took place on an Illumina HiSeq 2500. A second 7 to 11 cycle PCR used a sample-barcoded 5' primer and a J-beta primer mix. A template-switch 5' adaptor carrying 12 random nucleotides introduced a unique molecular identifier onto each TCR beta cDNA molecule. Each sample yielded at least 3 million CDR3-containing paired-end reads. All of the RNA was converted into first-strand cDNA using the Mint cDNA synthesis kit, with a TRBC-specific oligonucleotide serving as the primer. Following uracil-DNA glycosylase treatment, a first 18-cycle PCR with universal primers M1SS and BC2_uni_R was performed on all cDNA. From the authors' description of their analysis: Normalization of each sample was performed by random selection of 1 million high-quality reads, each carrying a distinct molecular identifier. Reads sharing molecular identifiers were discarded rather than binned into consensus sequences. MiTCR, set to a Q25 quality threshold and the strictest error-elimination algorithm, was used for CDR3 identification, clonotype clustering and error correction. A nonparametric unseen species model with Euler transformation was used to estimate a lower bound on total TCR beta diversity. Clones were called with MiXCR by TCRdb after fastp trimmed the public reads at Q25, and only in-frame beta chains were retained. Every CDR3 protein is listed once, alongside the most common genes and DNA of its rows. What appears here as the V and J calls and clone size reflects TCRdb's work, not the paper's. This sample comprises 1,100,000 or so distinct CDR3 sequences, around 43% of them detected only once. 18% of the sample is taken by the ten largest.

The V and J ends are trimmed by 3 bases and 6 bases, leaving 13 bases between them. From its cysteine to its phenylalanine, the CDR3 spans 14 amino acids. Just CDR3 DNA is preserved here, 42 bases in frame from base 1. As encoded in the germline V gene, CDR1 is MDHEN while CDR2 is SYDVKM. Summary of the overall study and its limitations: Because donor CMV infection status was unknown, age-related changes in expanded clonotypes were potentially confounded. Compared with the aged group, the long-lived group had more naive CD4+ T cells, fewer expanded clones and increased TCR diversity, a pattern suggesting age selection. Estimates of total diversity based on one million sequenced T cells were considered lower bounds and underestimates. Observed TCR beta diversity correlated strongly with the percentage of naive T cells measured by flow cytometry. Bulk unsorted PBMC profiling prevented conclusive comparison of naive and antigen-experienced compartments. Observed TCR beta diversity per million T cells fell roughly linearly with age, and a significant reduction was already apparent by age roughly 40.

This receptor was taken from a woman aged 55-70 years in good health. Sequencing was carried out using blood. The rearranged chain carries TRBV28 and TRBJ2-3; matching of 6 bases hints at TRBD2 as the D gene. The DNA sequence is given as TGTGCCAGCAGTTTCGTGGGAGGCCGGGATACGCAGTATTTT. This encodes CASSFVGGRDTQYF.